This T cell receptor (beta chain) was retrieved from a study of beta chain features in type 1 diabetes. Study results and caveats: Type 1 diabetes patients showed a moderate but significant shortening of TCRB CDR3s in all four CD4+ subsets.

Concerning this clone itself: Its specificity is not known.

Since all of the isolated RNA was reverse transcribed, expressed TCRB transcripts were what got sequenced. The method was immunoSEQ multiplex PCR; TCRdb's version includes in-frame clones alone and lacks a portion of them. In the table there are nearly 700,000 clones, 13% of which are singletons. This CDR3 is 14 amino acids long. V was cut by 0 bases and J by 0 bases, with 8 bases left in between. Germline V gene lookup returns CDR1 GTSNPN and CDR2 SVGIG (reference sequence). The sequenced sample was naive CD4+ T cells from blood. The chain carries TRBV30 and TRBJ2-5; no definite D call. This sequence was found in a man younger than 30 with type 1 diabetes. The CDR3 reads CAWSVGSHQETQYF. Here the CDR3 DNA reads TGTGCCTGGAGTGTGGGAAGCCACCAAGAGACCCAGTACTTC.